This TCR beta chain comes out of a study of blood T cells in healthy people across ages. Using a J-beta primer mix together with a sample-barcoded 5' primer, a second PCR was run for roughly 7 to 11 cycles. TCRdb re-analysed the 5' RACE reads in MiXCR, keeping a single row per CDR3 protein. The profile covers 1.5 million to 1.9 million distinct CDR3 sequences, with under 55% appearing a single time and less than 5% taken by the ten largest. The origin of this receptor is a woman aged 18-29 years in good health. Sequencing was done on a sample of blood.

CDR3 protein: CASSQDWRDQNTEAFF. The CDR3 bases are TGCGCCAGCAGCCAAGATTGGAGGGATCAGAACACTGAAGCTTTCTTT. V gene TRBV4-3 combines with J gene TRBJ1-1; D uncertain. Deletions cut 0 bases from V and 1 base from J, with 12 bases between. Germline values: CDR1 LGHNA, CDR2 YSLEER. CDR3 length: 16 residues.